This T cell receptor (beta chain) appears in the sequencing data of a study of shared clonotypes between healthy human individuals. Whole-study findings and limits: Some clonotypes were shared by all four sorted-subset donors, while others were not shared. The non-shared ones had lower generation probabilities than the shared ones. Estimated clonotype richness was generally higher in naive than memory subsets.

A note on this clone: The target antigen is unknown.

V was clipped by 0 bases and J by 13 bases; unmatched bases: 7. The CDR3 runs to 14 residues. Germline CDR1 reads SGHRS; CDR2 reads YFSETQ. This table comes from immunoSEQ multiplex PCR, and its TCRdb copy is limited to in-frame clones, with some not included. Of some 1.5 million clones listed, about 98% were seen once; the top ten hold about 0.42%. Input material: naive CD4+ T cells sorted from blood. The subset: CD45RA+ positively selected. The rearrangement links TRBV5-1 to TRBJ2-5; TRBD2 agrees at 12 bases. This TCR derives from a young man in good health. Written as DNA, the CDR3 is TGCGCCAGCAGCTTGGATCTAGCGGGAGGGAAAGGGTACTTC. Translated, it gives CASSLDLAGGKGYF.